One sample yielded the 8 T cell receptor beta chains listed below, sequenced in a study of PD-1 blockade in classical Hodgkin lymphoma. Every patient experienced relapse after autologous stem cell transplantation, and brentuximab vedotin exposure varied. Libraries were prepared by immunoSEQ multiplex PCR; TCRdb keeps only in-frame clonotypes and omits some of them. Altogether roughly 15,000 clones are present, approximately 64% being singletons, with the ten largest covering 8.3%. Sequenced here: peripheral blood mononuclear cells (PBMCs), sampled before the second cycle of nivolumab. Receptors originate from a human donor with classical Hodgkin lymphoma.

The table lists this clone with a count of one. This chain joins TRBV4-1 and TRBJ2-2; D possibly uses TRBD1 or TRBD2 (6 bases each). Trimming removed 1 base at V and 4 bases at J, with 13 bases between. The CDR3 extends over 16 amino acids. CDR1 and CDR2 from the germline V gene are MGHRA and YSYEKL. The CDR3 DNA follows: TGCGCCAGCAGCCAAGTCCAGGGGAGGAGCACCGGGGAGCTGTTTTTT. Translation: CASSQVQGRSTGELFF.

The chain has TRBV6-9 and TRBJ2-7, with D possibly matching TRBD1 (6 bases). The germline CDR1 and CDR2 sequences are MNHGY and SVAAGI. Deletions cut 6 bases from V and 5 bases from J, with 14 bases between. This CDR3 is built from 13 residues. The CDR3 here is CASSQTGSDEQYF. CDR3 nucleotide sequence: TGTGCCAGCAGCCAGACAGGATCCGACGAGCAGTACTTC.

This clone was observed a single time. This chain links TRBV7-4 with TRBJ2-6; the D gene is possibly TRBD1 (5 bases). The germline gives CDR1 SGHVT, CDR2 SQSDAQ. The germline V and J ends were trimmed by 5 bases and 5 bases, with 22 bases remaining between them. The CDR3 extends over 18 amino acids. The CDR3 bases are TGTGCCAGCAGCAAAGAAGACAGCTCACAAAGTCGGGCCAACGTCCTGACTTTC. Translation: CASSKEDSSQSRANVLTF. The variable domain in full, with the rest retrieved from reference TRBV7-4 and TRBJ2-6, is GAGVSQSPRYKVAKRGRDVALRCDSISGHVTLYWYRQTLGQGSEVLTYSQSDAQRDKSGRPSGRFSAERPERSVSTLKIQRTEQGDSAVYLCASSKEDSSQSRANVLTFGAGSRLTVL.

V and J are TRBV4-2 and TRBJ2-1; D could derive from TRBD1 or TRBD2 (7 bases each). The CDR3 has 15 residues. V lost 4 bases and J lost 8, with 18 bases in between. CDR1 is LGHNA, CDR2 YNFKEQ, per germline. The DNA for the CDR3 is TGTGCCAGCAGCCCGGCGCAGGGGGAGGGGTATGAGCAGTTCTTC. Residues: CASSPAQGEGYEQFF.

This chain's CDR3 is CASSEGVGGSYEQYF. The CDR3 DNA follows: TGTGCCAGCAGCGAGGGGGTCGGAGGATCCTACGAGCAGTACTTC. The J gene is TRBJ2-7, the V gene TRBV9, with D perhaps TRBD1 (6 bases). The CDR3 runs to 15 residues. V was cut by 3 bases and J by 1 base, with 14 bases left in between. Germline-derived CDR1 and CDR2 are SGDLS and YYNGEE.

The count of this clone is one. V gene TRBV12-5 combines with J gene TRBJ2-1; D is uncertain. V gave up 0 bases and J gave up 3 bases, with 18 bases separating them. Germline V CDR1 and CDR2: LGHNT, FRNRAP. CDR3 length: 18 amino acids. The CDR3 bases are TGTGCTAGTGGTTTGGTACGGTCGGGCCGTCCTAACTACAATGAGCAGTTCTTC. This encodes CASGLVRSGRPNYNEQFF.

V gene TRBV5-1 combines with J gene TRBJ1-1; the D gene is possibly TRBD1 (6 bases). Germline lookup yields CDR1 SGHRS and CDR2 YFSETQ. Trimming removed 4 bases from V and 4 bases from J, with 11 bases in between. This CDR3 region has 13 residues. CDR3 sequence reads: CASSPPDSTEAFF. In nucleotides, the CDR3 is TGCGCCAGCAGCCCACCGGACAGCACTGAAGCTTTCTTT.

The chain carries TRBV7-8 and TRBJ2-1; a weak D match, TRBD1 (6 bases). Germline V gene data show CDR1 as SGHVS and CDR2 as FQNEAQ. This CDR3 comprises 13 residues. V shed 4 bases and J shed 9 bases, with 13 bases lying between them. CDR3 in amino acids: CASSWGPAGEQFF. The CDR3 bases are TGTGCCAGCAGCTGGGGGCCGGCGGGTGAGCAGTTCTTC.